This T cell receptor beta chain came from a study of liver allograft versus peripheral blood T cells. In the study overall: Repertoires of T cell receptors in transplanted livers were compared with recipients' peripheral blood repertoires.

CDR1 and CDR2 from the germline V gene are SGHTA and FQGNSA. The CDR3 runs 15 residues. Trimming removed 1 base from V and 3 bases from J, with 11 bases in between. TCRdb redid the calling of the reads with MiXCR, one entry per CDR3 protein. The repertoire holds approximately 12,000 distinct CDR3 sequences, 20% to 25% seen once, with roughly 1.6% in the top ten. Study findings and constraints: Peripheral blood reportedly held T cell receptor repertoires that differed from those inside liver allografts.

With respect to this clonotype: The antigen is undetermined.

The V call is TRBV7-2, the J call TRBJ2-3, with TRBD2 as a possible D gene (6 bases). The TCR was taken from a human patient who had a liver transplant. The T cells may partly be graft donor cells. CDR3 coding DNA: TGTGCCAGCAGCTTAGACGTGGGGGGAACAGATACGCAGTATTTT. Residues: CASSLDVGGTDTQYF. Using reference TRBV7-2 and TRBJ2-3 for the parts outside the CDR3, the full variable domain is GAGVSQSPSNKVTEKGKDVELRCDPISGHTALYWYRQSLGQGLEFLIYFQGNSAPDKSGLPSDRFSAERTGGSVSTLTIQRTQQEDSAVYLCASSLDVGGTDTQYFGPGTRLTVL.